This T cell receptor (beta chain) was recorded in a study of blood T cells in healthy people across ages. The CDR3 contains 19 residues. Looked up from germline, CDR1 is SGHTA and CDR2 is FQGNSA. V was pared by 2 bases and J by 7 bases, with 27 bases between. Using a J-beta primer mix together with a sample-barcoded 5' primer, a second PCR was run for about 6 to 11 cycles. Template switching added a 12-random-nucleotide identifier to every cDNA molecule. TCRdb reprocessed the 5' RACE reads with MiXCR, giving one entry per CDR3 protein. This sample has 600,000 or so distinct CDR3 sequences, with about 45% found just once.

This receptor was obtained from a man older than 75 in good health. The chain combines TRBV7-2 with TRBJ2-1; D ambiguous. Sequencing was done on a sample of blood. CDR3 residues: CASSLLKRVGGRFWNEQFF. The CDR3 DNA reads as TGTGCCAGCAGCTTACTCAAAAGGGTGGGTGGCCGGTTTTGGAATGAGCAGTTCTTC.